This T cell receptor beta chain was sequenced for a study of shared clonotypes between healthy human individuals. The repertoire was sequenced with immunoSEQ multiplex PCR; TCRdb's copy has only in-frame clones and lacks some. The sample lists 2 million to 3 million clones, around 94% occurring once. V shed 9 bases and J shed 8 bases, with 16 bases lying between them. Per germline, CDR1 SEHNR and CDR2 FQNEAQ (reference sequence). The CDR3 runs 12 residues. This clone was counted between two and nine times. Its antigen is not identified. Study-wide results and limits: All-four-donor shared clonotypes had higher generation probabilities than non-shared clonotypes did.

This sequence joins TRBV7-9 and TRBJ1-2, with D perhaps matching TRBD1 (6 bases). The clonotype was recovered from a man younger than 35 in good health. Sequences were obtained from naive CD4+ T cells sorted from blood. Subset defined: CD45RA+ positively selected. The CDR3 DNA reads as TGTGCCAGTACAGGGAGCGAAAGGGGCTACACCTTC. This gives the protein CASTGSERGYTF.